The 17 T cell receptor beta chains below were found in one sample sequenced in a study of T cell changes during pregnancy in multiple sclerosis. Profiling relied on immunoSEQ multiplex PCR, and the TCRdb table lists in-frame clones only, not all of them. Of roughly 100,000 clones in the sample, 90% are singletons; the top ten hold under 0.8%. Sequencing used peripheral blood, obtained in the second trimester of pregnancy. These receptors all stem from a female donor in good health, enrolled as a control in a pregnancy study.

The rearrangement joins TRBV7-2 to TRBJ1-5; a weak D match, TRBD1 (5 bases). The CDR3 sequence is 14 residues long. V was shortened by 6 bases and J by 0 bases, with 9 bases between the two germline ends. Looked up from germline, CDR1 is SGHTA and CDR2 is FQGNSA. DNA of the CDR3: TGTGCCAGCAGTTCAGGGTTTAGCAATCAGCCCCAGCATTTT. Translated: CASSSGFSNQPQHF.

This clone was counted a few times. This chain links TRBV10-1 with TRBJ1-5, with a possible D match to TRBD1 (5 bases). The germline V gene encodes CDR1 WNHNN and CDR2 SYGVQD (reference sequence). The CDR3 runs to 16 residues. Trimming took off 4 bases at V and 1 base at J, with 14 bases between the two ends. The CDR3 sequence is CASSADGRGSNQPQHF. The CDR3 bases are TGCGCCAGCAGTGCTGACGGAAGGGGAAGCAATCAGCCCCAGCATTTT.

The CDR3 loop is CASSEQQGAGSYNSPLHF. The CDR3 nucleotides are TGTGCCAGCAGCGAGCAACAGGGGGCTGGGTCCTATAATTCACCCCTCCACTTT. This chain links TRBV5-4 with TRBJ1-6; 9 bases are shared with TRBD1. The trim removed 4 bases at V and 1 base at J, leaving 9 bases unmatched. Germline V CDR1 and CDR2: SGHNT, YYREEE (reference sequence). The CDR3 runs 18 residues.

Comment on this clone: The junction departs from the called germline gene at one end, perhaps through a read error. The chain couples TRBV7-7 to TRBJ2-7, with TRBD2 matching over 10 bases. Germline loops: CDR1 SSHAT, CDR2 FNYEAQ (reference sequence). The CDR3 extends over 16 amino acids. CDR3 residues: CASSSNLAGVGNEQYF. CDR3 sequence (DNA): TGTGCTAGCAGCTCTAACCTAGCGGGAGTCGGAAACGAGCAGTACTTC.

The chain couples TRBV11-2 to TRBJ2-5; 10 bases match TRBD2. The CDR3 runs 18 residues. With 0 bases clipped from V and 3 bases from J, the junction kept 10 bases outside the gene matches. Germline loops: CDR1 SGHAT, CDR2 FQNNGV. CDR3 DNA: TGTGCCAGCAGCTTAGATCGTTTAGTGGGACTAGCGAAAGAGACCCAGTACTTC. Translation gives CASSLDRLVGLAKETQYF.

This chain connects TRBV7-2 to TRBJ2-4; D perhaps matches TRBD2 (5 bases). The germline V gene has CDR1 SGHTA and CDR2 FQGNSA. Between the trimmed V and J ends, which lost 1 base and 0 bases, there was a span of 7 bases. This CDR3 is 15 amino acids long. In nucleotides, the CDR3 is TGTGCCAGCAGCTTAGAGCGGCCAGCCAAAAACATTCAGTACTTC. Translating it yields CASSLERPAKNIQYF.

The rearrangement uses TRBV9 and TRBJ1-1; 11 bases align to TRBD1. CDR3 length: 16 residues. The germline V gene encodes CDR1 SGDLS and CDR2 YYNGEE. V lost 4 bases to trimming and J lost 0 bases; unmatched junction nucleotides: 5. This CDR3 reads CASSFGQGALNTEAFF. The CDR3, as DNA: TGTGCCAGCAGCTTCGGACAGGGGGCTTTGAACACTGAAGCTTTCTTT.

The chain carries TRBV5-4 and TRBJ2-3; 15 bases are a match to TRBD2. The germline CDR1 and CDR2 sequences are SGHNT and YYREEE (reference sequence). V was clipped by 0 bases and J by 3 bases; unmatched bases: 5. CDR3 length: 18 residues. CDR3 sequence reads: CASSLAPGTSGRTDTQYF. CDR3 nucleotide sequence: TGTGCCAGCAGCTTGGCTCCCGGGACTAGCGGGAGGACAGATACGCAGTATTTT. Filled out from reference TRBV5-4 and TRBJ2-3, the complete variable domain reads ETGVTQSPTHLIKTRGQQVTLRCSSQSGHNTVSWYQQALGQGPQFIFQYYREEENGRGNFPPRFSGLQFPNYSSELNVNALELDDSALYLCASSLAPGTSGRTDTQYFGPGTRLTVL.

The gene calls are TRBV10-3 and TRBJ2-7; 8 bases fit TRBD1. This CDR3 comprises 14 residues. With 3 bases clipped from V and 7 bases from J, the junction kept 8 bases outside the gene matches. The V gene's germline CDR1 is ENHRY and CDR2 SYGVKD. The CDR3 loop is CAISERTGSGEQYF. The CDR3 nucleotides are TGTGCCATCAGTGAAAGGACAGGGTCAGGGGAGCAGTACTTC.

V and J are TRBV6-4 and TRBJ2-1; TRBD2 matches at 9 bases. The CDR3 is 15 residues long. Trimming at V came to 3 bases and at J to 4 bases, leaving 4 bases not matched to a gene. Germline CDR1 reads MRHNA; CDR2 reads SNTAGT. CDR3 protein: CASSDGLAGYNEQFF. The CDR3 coding sequence is TGTGCCAGCAGTGATGGGCTAGCGGGATACAATGAGCAGTTCTTC.

This chain links TRBV7-9 with TRBJ1-5; 7 bases are shared with TRBD1. The CDR3 covers 15 residues. The V gene end was trimmed by 1 base and the J gene end by 4 bases; junction bases not matched to a gene: 4. Per germline, CDR1 SEHNR and CDR2 FQNEAQ (reference sequence). CDR3 coding DNA: TGTGCCAGCAGCTTAGGATCAGGGGGTAATCAGCCCCAGCATTTT. It encodes CASSLGSGGNQPQHF.

V and J are TRBV28 and TRBJ2-7; TRBD2 aligns across 9 bases. Germline CDR1 and CDR2: MDHEN and SYDVKM. V gave up 8 bases and J gave up 8 bases; unmatched junction bases: 10. CDR3 length: 13 residues. The CDR3 DNA reads TGTGCCAGCTTAGCGGGAGAACCGCGTCAGCAGTACTTC. Translated, it gives CASLAGEPRQQYF.

The gene calls are TRBV28 and TRBJ2-3; D is undetermined. Germline V gene data show CDR1 as MDHEN and CDR2 as SYDVKM. The CDR3 length is 16 residues. Trimming removed 6 bases from V and 6 bases from J, with 22 bases in between. The CDR3 sequence is CASSPPLSSMEDTQYF. CDR3 bases: TGTGCCAGCAGCCCCCCACTATCATCTATGGAGGATACGCAGTATTTT.

This chain uses TRBV19 with TRBJ2-5; 7 bases map to TRBD1. V trimming: 0 bases; J trimming: 2 bases; junction bases outside the gene matches: 6. The CDR3 is 16 amino acids. The germline CDR1 and CDR2 sequences are LNHDA and SQIVND (reference sequence). Written as DNA, the CDR3 is TGTGCCAGTAGTATAGATCTCGGCAGGGGGCAAGAGACCCAGTACTTC. It is translated as CASSIDLGRGQETQYF.

The chain combines TRBV9 with TRBJ2-1, with 9 bases matching TRBD2. In germline, CDR1 is SGDLS, CDR2 YYNGEE. Trimming took 6 bases from V and 0 from J; bases not matched to a gene: 4. CDR3 size: 15 residues. The CDR3 reads CASTLAGTSYNEQFF. CDR3 in DNA: TGTGCCAGCACGCTAGCGGGAACCTCCTACAATGAGCAGTTCTTC.

The V and J genes are TRBV5-1 and TRBJ2-3; unclear D gene. V was shortened by 4 bases and J by 1 base, with 4 bases between the two germline ends. Per the germline V gene, CDR1 is SGHRS and CDR2 is YFSETQ. The CDR3 has 12 amino acids. The CDR3 loop is CASSPGTDTQYF. The CDR3 DNA is TGCGCCAGCAGCCCAGGCACAGATACGCAGTATTTT.

The chain is built from TRBV10-3 and TRBJ1-4; 10 bases fit TRBD1. Per the germline V gene, CDR1 is ENHRY and CDR2 is SYGVKD. The CDR3 covers 16 residues. After removal of 3 bases from V and 3 bases from J, the junction contained 4 bases not matched to a gene. The CDR3 DNA is TGTGCCATCAGTGAAGTTGGGACAGGGGCTAATGAAAAACTGTTTTTT. Its protein product is CAISEVGTGANEKLFF.